The 29 T cell receptor beta chains below all came from one sample that was sequenced in a study of identical twins. TCRdb redid the calling of the 5' RACE reads with MiXCR, one entry per CDR3 protein. Among hundreds of thousands of distinct CDR3 sequences, 6% to 9% were seen once, and the ten largest hold about 1.8%. This same sample was also taken into another study, of yellow fever vaccine responses in identical twins.

Sequenced material: memory (CD45RO+) T cells sorted from blood. These receptors originate from a woman between 18 and 29 years old in good health.

This clonotype was seen repeatedly, ten times or more. This chain links TRBV29-1 with TRBJ2-5; D not resolved. The CDR3 has 12 residues. The V and J ends lost 3 bases and 6 bases respectively, with 11 bases between them. Germline V lookup: CDR1 SQVTM, CDR2 ANQGSEA. CDR3 bases: TGCAGCGTTGATACCGCCGCGAAGACCCAGTACTTC. It specifies CSVDTAAKTQYF.

In this sample, this clonotype turned up a few times. The chain couples TRBV9 to TRBJ1-1; D ambiguous. This CDR3 spans 14 amino acids. Germline loops: CDR1 SGDLS, CDR2 YYNGEE. With 3 bases removed from V and 2 bases from J, the gap between germline ends came to 11 bases. DNA of the CDR3: TGTGCCAGCAGCGCTATACATGGAAACACTGAAGCTTTCTTT. Its translation: CASSAIHGNTEAFF.

This clonotype was counted many times. The V and J genes are TRBV7-9 and TRBJ1-6; no clear D gene. Looked up from germline, CDR1 is SEHNR and CDR2 is FQNEAQ (reference sequence). V lost 6 bases, J lost 7 bases, and 16 bases lay in between. The CDR3 is 15 amino acids. The CDR3 nucleotides read TGTGCCAGCAGTCATTCAGCCAACCTGAATTCACCCCTCCACTTT. Its translation is CASSHSANLNSPLHF.

This clonotype was counted a few times. The rearrangement joins TRBV12-3 or TRBV12-4 to TRBJ1-5, with D unclear. The CDR3 loop spans 11 amino acids. The V gene lost 4 bases and the J gene lost 11 bases, with 9 bases spanning the gap. The CDR3: CASSWRGAQHF. CDR3 nucleotides: TGTGCCAGCAGTTGGCGAGGAGCCCAGCATTTT.

This clonotype was seen many times. The chain has TRBV7-8 and TRBJ2-6; 10 bases agree with TRBD1. The length of the CDR3 is 16 residues. The trim removed 5 bases at V and 4 bases at J, leaving 5 bases unmatched. Per the germline V gene, CDR1 is SGHVS and CDR2 is FQNEAQ. The CDR3 here is CASSEDRGLGANVLTF. The CDR3 DNA is TGTGCCAGCAGCGAGGACAGGGGGTTAGGGGCCAACGTCCTGACTTTC.

V usage is TRBV12-3 or TRBV12-4 and J usage is TRBJ2-3, with unresolved D. V lost 4 bases and J 2 bases, leaving 7 bases between the germline ends. This CDR3 has 13 amino acids. CDR3 in DNA: TGTGCCAGCAGTTCCCACAACACAGATACGCAGTATTTT. The encoded protein is CASSSHNTDTQYF.

This clonotype was counted only a few times. The V and J genes are TRBV6-2 or TRBV6-3 and TRBJ2-1; TRBD2 matches 10 bases. The CDR3 totals 13 residues. Per the germline V gene, CDR1 is MNHEY and CDR2 is SVGEGT. V trimming: 0 bases; J trimming: 12 bases; junction bases outside the gene matches: 2. CDR3 protein: CASSYSSGGPQFF. The CDR3 DNA is TGTGCCAGCAGTTACTCTAGCGGGGGGCCGCAGTTCTTC.

Ten or more counts support this clonotype. This rearrangement joins TRBV20-1 to TRBJ2-1; 7 bases fit TRBD2. V lost 6 bases, J lost 1 base, and 9 bases stayed unmatched. Germline V gives CDR1 DFQATT, CDR2 SNEGSKA (reference sequence). The CDR3 has 15 amino acids. The CDR3 nucleotides read TGCAGTGCGAATCTAGCGGACCGTTCCTACAATGAGCAGTTCTTC. Protein sequence: CSANLADRSYNEQFF.

This clonotype has ten or more counts. This rearrangement joins TRBV7-3 to TRBJ1-2; D possibly corresponds to TRBD1 (5 bases). V lost 1 base, J lost 13 bases, and 13 bases lay in between. Looked up from germline, CDR1 is SGHTA and CDR2 is FQGTGA. The CDR3 is made up of 12 amino acids. The CDR3 loop reads CASSLNDRSFTF. The CDR3 coding sequence is TGTGCCAGCAGCTTAAATGACAGATCGTTCACCTTC.

This clonotype showed up many times. DNA for the CDR3: TGTGCCAGCAGCGATCTACGGGGACCGAACACCGGGGAGCTGTTTTTT. It encodes CASSDLRGPNTGELFF. The genes are TRBV5-6 and TRBJ2-2, with D perhaps assigned TRBD1 or TRBD2 (5 bases each). Trimming pared 4 bases from V and 0 bases from J, leaving 13 bases between. This CDR3 spans 16 amino acids. Germline CDR1 SGHDT, CDR2 YYEEEE.

This clonotype was seen repeatedly, ten times or more. This chain joins TRBV29-1 and TRBJ1-1; a possible D gene is TRBD1 (6 bases). This CDR3 comprises 13 residues. The germline V gene encodes CDR1 SQVTM and CDR2 ANQGSEA. The V gene lost 6 bases and the J gene lost 0 bases, with 11 bases spanning the gap. In DNA form, the CDR3 reads TGCAGCGTCGGACGGACAGTGAACACTGAAGCTTTCTTT. Protein product: CSVGRTVNTEAFF.

This clonotype was observed at least ten times. V gene TRBV9 combines with J gene TRBJ2-1; D not certain. Germline CDR1 is SGDLS and CDR2 is YYNGEE. Trimming took 1 base from V and 6 from J, leaving 11 bases between them. The CDR3 loop spans 14 amino acids. CDR3 sequence reads: CASSVSGSGNEQFF. The CDR3 DNA follows: TGTGCCAGCAGCGTAAGTGGCTCCGGCAATGAGCAGTTCTTC.

The table lists this clonotype with a few counts. The CDR3 bases are TGTGCCAGCAGCTTCGTGGGCAGGGGCGAGGAGACCCAGTACTTC. Translating it yields CASSFVGRGEETQYF. The V call is TRBV11-3, the J call TRBJ2-5; TRBD1 might be the D (6 bases). Germline V gene lookup returns CDR1 SGHNT and CDR2 YENEEA. The CDR3 has 15 residues. V was trimmed by 3 bases and J by 5 bases, leaving 16 bases between them.

This clonotype was observed at least ten times. J is TRBJ2-7 and V is TRBV4-2; a possible D gene is TRBD1 (6 bases). Germline CDR1 is LGHNA and CDR2 is YNFKEQ. V lost 0 bases and J 3 bases, leaving 15 bases between the germline ends. The CDR3 contains 16 residues. The CDR3 nucleotides are TGTGCCAGCAGCCAAGATCTCGGACAGCTCTACTACGAGCAGTACTTC. Translating it yields CASSQDLGQLYYEQYF.

This clonotype was detected a few times. The chain employs TRBV7-2 and TRBJ1-4; D unclear. The V gene's germline CDR1 is SGHTA and CDR2 FQGNSA. The length of the CDR3 is 16 residues. Trimming removed 2 bases at V and 4 bases at J, with 14 bases between. Written as DNA, the CDR3 is TGTGCCAGCAGCTTACTGGCAGGCTCTTATAATGAAAAACTGTTTTTT. The encoded protein is CASSLLAGSYNEKLFF. Drawing the rest from reference TRBV7-2 and TRBJ1-4, the complete variable domain is GAGVSQSPSNKVTEKGKDVELRCDPISGHTALYWYRQSLGQGLEFLIYFQGNSAPDKSGLPSDRFSAERTGGSVSTLTIQRTQQEDSAVYLCASSLLAGSYNEKLFFGSGTQLSVL.

Comments on this clonotype: Possible read error: a much larger clone is one base away. The V gene is TRBV10-3, the J gene TRBJ2-5; the match to TRBD1 covers 7 bases. Germline loops: CDR1 ENHRY, CDR2 SYGVKD. The CDR3 contains 13 residues. The CDR3 sequence: CAISRDRQDTQYF. As DNA, the CDR3 is TGTGCCATCAGCCGGGACAGACAAGACACCCAGTACTTC.

The V call is TRBV6-1, the J call TRBJ2-1; 9 bases align to TRBD2. The V gene's germline CDR1 is MNHNS and CDR2 SASEGT. The CDR3 loop spans 13 amino acids. The ends lost 8 bases at V and 6 bases at J; junction bases unmatched: 5. The CDR3: CASRRGGTNEQFF. In DNA, the CDR3 is TGTGCCAGCCGGCGGGGGGGGACCAATGAGCAGTTCTTC.

The table lists this clonotype with many counts. This chain links TRBV14 with TRBJ2-7; perhaps TRBD1 as D (6 bases). Trimming took off 5 bases at V and 7 bases at J, with 18 bases between the two ends. CDR3 length equals 14 residues. CDR1 and CDR2 from the germline V gene are SGHDN and FVKESK. Here the CDR3 DNA reads TGTGCCAGCAGCTCCTCGACAGGTTGGAGGGAGCAGTACTTC. Translated: CASSSSTGWREQYF.

V is TRBV20-1 and J is TRBJ2-2; 8 bases map to TRBD1. The CDR3 is made up of 17 amino acids. The V segment lost 0 bases and the J segment 7 bases; nucleotides outside the gene matches: 13. Looked up from germline, CDR1 is DFQATT and CDR2 is SNEGSKA (reference sequence). CDR3 coding DNA: TGCAGTGCTAGAGATTCAGGGGGCTCGGGCCCCGGCGGGGAGCTGTTTTTT. It encodes CSARDSGGSGPGGELFF.

The J gene is TRBJ2-6, the V gene TRBV27; maybe TRBD1 (6 bases). Germline V gene data show CDR1 as MNHEY and CDR2 as SMNVEV (reference sequence). V lost 2 bases to trimming and J lost 1 base, with 21 bases between them. The CDR3 is 20 residues long. This chain's CDR3 is CASSLTGRTGSGSGANVLTF. In nucleotides, the CDR3 is TGTGCCAGCAGTTTAACGGGCCGAACAGGGTCTGGGTCTGGGGCCAACGTCCTGACTTTC.

The chain combines TRBV4-1 with TRBJ1-5; unclear D gene. Germline V gene sequence: CDR1 MGHRA, CDR2 YSYEKL. CDR3 length: 15 amino acids. The V end was cut by 1 base, the J end by 3 bases, with 10 bases between. The CDR3 loop is CASSQVGTFNQPQHF. CDR3 bases: TGCGCCAGCAGCCAAGTGGGCACCTTCAATCAGCCCCAGCATTTT.

The CDR3 nucleotides read TGTGCCAGCAGTTTTTGGATGAACACTGAAGCTTTCTTT. It yields the protein CASSFWMNTEAFF. V gene TRBV27 combines with J gene TRBJ1-1; unclear D gene. Germline V CDR1 and CDR2: MNHEY, SMNVEV (reference sequence). This CDR3 contains 13 residues. The V end lost 3 bases, the J end lost 0 bases, and 5 bases lay between the germline ends.

The sample holds many counts of this clonotype. This chain uses TRBV6-2 or TRBV6-3 with TRBJ2-4; D unresolved. Germline loops: CDR1 MNHEY, CDR2 SVGEGT. V shed 4 bases and J shed 5 bases, with 18 bases lying between them. The CDR3 is 16 amino acids. The chain's CDR3 is CASSFFGSRMENIQYF. The CDR3 DNA reads TGTGCCAGCAGTTTTTTCGGGTCTCGGATGGAAAACATTCAGTACTTC.

This clonotype was detected many times. CDR3 amino acids: CASSLAGQGNQPQHF. In DNA form, the CDR3 reads TGTGCCAGCAGTTTAGCGGGACAGGGGAATCAGCCCCAGCATTTT. The rearrangement links TRBV12-3 or TRBV12-4 to TRBJ1-5; TRBD1 aligns across 10 bases. V shed 0 bases and J 4 bases; nucleotides not matched to a gene: 0. The CDR3 loop spans 15 amino acids.

Many counts were recorded for this clonotype. This chain links TRBV3-1 with TRBJ2-5; D might be TRBD1 (6 bases). There are 15 residues in the CDR3. Germline CDR1 LGHDT, CDR2 YNNKEL (reference sequence). The germline V and J ends were trimmed by 0 bases and 3 bases, with 11 bases remaining between them. The CDR3 loop reads CASSQDWSGEETQYF. CDR3 nucleotides: TGTGCCAGCAGCCAAGATTGGTCAGGGGAAGAGACCCAGTACTTC.

The chain couples TRBV24-1 to TRBJ2-5, with 11 bases fitting TRBD2. CDR3 length: 16 amino acids. Germline assignment: CDR1 KGHDR and CDR2 SFDVKD. The V segment lost 4 bases and the J segment 1 base; nucleotides outside the gene matches: 4. The CDR3 protein is CATSEASGGTQETQYF. CDR3 in DNA: TGTGCCACCAGTGAAGCTAGCGGGGGGACCCAAGAGACCCAGTACTTC.

This clonotype was observed many times. The V and J genes are TRBV12-3 or TRBV12-4 and TRBJ1-6; D uncertain. Trimming took off 3 bases at V and 6 bases at J, with 9 bases between the two ends. The CDR3 has 14 residues. The CDR3 DNA reads as TGTGCCAGCAGTTTGCTCACACTTAATTCACCCCTCCACTTT. Amino acids: CASSLLTLNSPLHF.

The V gene is TRBV5-6, the J gene TRBJ2-3; no reliable D call. The CDR3 totals 14 residues. Per the germline V gene, CDR1 is SGHDT and CDR2 is YYEEEE. Trimming stripped 2 bases from V and 4 bases from J, with 11 bases between. The CDR3, as DNA: TGTGCCAGCAGCTTTCCAGGTGGGGCAGATACGCAGTATTTT. Translated, it gives CASSFPGGADTQYF.

Many counts were recorded for this clonotype. This sequence joins TRBV15 and TRBJ2-1; TRBD2 matches 9 bases. Germline V gene lookup returns CDR1 LNHNV and CDR2 YYDKDF (reference sequence). V shed 0 bases, J shed 4 bases, and the junction held 13 bases outside the gene matches. The CDR3 loop spans 19 amino acids. In DNA form, the CDR3 reads TGTGCCACCAGCAGAGATCCCGCCTTGAGCGGGAGGACTTACAATGAGCAGTTCTTC. Its protein product is CATSRDPALSGRTYNEQFF.